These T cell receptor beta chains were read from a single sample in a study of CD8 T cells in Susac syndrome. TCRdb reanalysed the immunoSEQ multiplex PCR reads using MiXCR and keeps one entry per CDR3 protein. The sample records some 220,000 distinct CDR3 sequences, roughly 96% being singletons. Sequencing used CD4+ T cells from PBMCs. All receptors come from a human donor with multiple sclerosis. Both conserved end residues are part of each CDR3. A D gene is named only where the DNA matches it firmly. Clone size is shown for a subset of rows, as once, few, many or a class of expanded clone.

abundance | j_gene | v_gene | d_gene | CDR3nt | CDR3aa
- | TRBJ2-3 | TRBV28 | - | TGTGCCAGCATCCAACTCGGACTTAGGACCACAGATACGCAGTATTTT | CASIQLGLRTTDTQYF
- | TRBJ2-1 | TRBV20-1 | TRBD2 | TGCAGTGCTAGAGTCGTGGCGGGAGGGAGCTCCTACAATGAGCAGTTCTTC | CSARVVAGGSSYNEQFF
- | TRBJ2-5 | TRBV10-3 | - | TGTGCCATCAGCCAGACTCCGGACGGAGGGGAGACCCAGTACTTC | CAISQTPDGGETQYF
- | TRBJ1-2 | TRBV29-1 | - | TGCAGCGTACTTCAGGGATCAAACTATGGCTACACCTTC | CSVLQGSNYGYTF
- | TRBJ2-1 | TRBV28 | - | TGTGCCAGCAGGGGGGTGAGGCAGTTCTTC | CASRGVRQFF
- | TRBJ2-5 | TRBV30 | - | TGTGCCTGGAGTACTAGAAGTGCAGAGACCCAGTACTTC | CAWSTRSAETQYF
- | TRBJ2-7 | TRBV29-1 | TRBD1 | TGCAGCGTTCTGACAGGGAACCTCTACGAGCAGTACTTC | CSVLTGNLYEQYF
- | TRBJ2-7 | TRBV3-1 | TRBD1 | TGTGCCAGCAGCCCACGACAGGGGGCTTTATACGAGCAGTACTTC | CASSPRQGALYEQYF
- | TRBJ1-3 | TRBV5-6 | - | TGTGCCAGCAGCTTGAGAGGTACAGGAAGCTCTGGAAACACCATATATTTT | CASSLRGTGSSGNTIYF
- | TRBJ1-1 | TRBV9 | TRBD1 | TGTGCCAGCAGCGCACAGGACAGGAGCTACACTGAAGCTTTCTTT | CASSAQDRSYTEAFF
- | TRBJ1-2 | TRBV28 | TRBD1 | TGTGCCATCCGGGACAGGGGTTCCGTATATGGCTACACCTTC | CAIRDRGSVYGYTF
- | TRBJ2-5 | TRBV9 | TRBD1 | TGTGCCAGCAGCCCATCGACAGGGGGCTCGCTAGGGACCCAGTACTTC | CASSPSTGGSLGTQYF
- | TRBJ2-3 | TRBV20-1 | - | TGCAGTGCCCAGGGGCGCACAGATACGCAGTATTTT | CSAQGRTDTQYF
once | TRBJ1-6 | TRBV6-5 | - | TGTGCCACCCGTGAAAAGGCTAATTCACCCCTCCACTTT | CATREKANSPLHF
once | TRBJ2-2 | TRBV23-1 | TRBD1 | TGCGCCAGCAGACCGGGACAGGCATACACCGGGGAGCTGTTTTTT | CASRPGQAYTGELFF
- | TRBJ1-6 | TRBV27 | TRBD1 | TGTGCCAGCAGTTTTGGACAGGGCTTCCATAATTCACCCCTCCACTTT | CASSFGQGFHNSPLHF
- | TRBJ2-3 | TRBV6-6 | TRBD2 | TGTGCCAGCAGTTCTACGACTAGCGGGGGCACTTATTTT | CASSSTTSGGTYF
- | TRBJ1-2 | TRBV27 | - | TGTGCCAGCAGTTTCGACGGGACCCTCTACGAAGGCTACACCTTC | CASSFDGTLYEGYTF
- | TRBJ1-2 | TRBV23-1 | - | TGCGCCAGCAGTCAATCTGAAGACCCACTGAACTATGGCTACACCTTC | CASSQSEDPLNYGYTF
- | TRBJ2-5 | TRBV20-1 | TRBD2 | TGCGGCTCGGAGCGGGAAGGCGAGACCCAGTACTTC | CGSEREGETQYF
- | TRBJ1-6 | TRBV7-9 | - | TGTGCCAGCAGCCTTCGTGGCAGTGAAAATTCACCCCTCCACTTT | CASSLRGSENSPLHF
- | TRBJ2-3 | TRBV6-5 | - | TGTGCCAGCAGTTACGGGGGGATCGGTACGCAGTATTTT | CASSYGGIGTQYF
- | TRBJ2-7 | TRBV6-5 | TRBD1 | TGTGCCGCGAGGGGGCTAGACTCCTACGAGCAGTACTTC | CAARGLDSYEQYF
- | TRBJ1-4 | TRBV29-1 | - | TGCAGCGTTGAAGATCGTAGAGGGACGGAAAAACTGTTTTTT | CSVEDRRGTEKLFF
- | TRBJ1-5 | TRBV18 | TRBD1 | TGTGCCAGCTCACCACCCGGGACAGGGGAGCAGCCCCAGCATTTT | CASSPPGTGEQPQHF
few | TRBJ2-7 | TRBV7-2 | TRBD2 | TGTGCCAGCAGCTTAGCTGCGGGGGGCTCCTACGAGCAGTACTTC | CASSLAAGGSYEQYF
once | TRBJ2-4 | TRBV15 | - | TGTGCCACCAGCAGACCTGGGACACGACTCGCCAAAAACATTCAGTACTTC | CATSRPGTRLAKNIQYF
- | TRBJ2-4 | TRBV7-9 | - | TGTGCCAGCAGCCCCGGGACAACAAAAAACATTCAGTACTTC | CASSPGTTKNIQYF
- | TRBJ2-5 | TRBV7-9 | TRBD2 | TGTGCCAGCAGCTACCCCCGGGGGGTTCAGGAGACCCAGTACTTC | CASSYPRGVQETQYF
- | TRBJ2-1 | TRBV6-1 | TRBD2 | TGTGCCAGCAGTTCCGGGACTAGCGGGACCAATGAGCAGTTCTTC | CASSSGTSGTNEQFF
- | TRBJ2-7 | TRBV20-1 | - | TGCAGTGCTAGACCTGACAGAGACGAGCAGTACTTC | CSARPDRDEQYF
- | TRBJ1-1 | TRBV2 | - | TGTGCCAGCAGTGAAGCAGGTAGGGTCTGGGACACTGAAGCTTTCTTT | CASSEAGRVWDTEAFF
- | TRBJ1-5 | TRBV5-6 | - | TGTGCCAGCAGCTTGGGACGAAGAAACCAGCCCCAGCATTTT | CASSLGRRNQPQHF
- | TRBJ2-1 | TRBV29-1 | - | TGCAGCGTGACTCTGGGACTGAGCTCCTACAATGAGCAGTTCTTC | CSVTLGLSSYNEQFF
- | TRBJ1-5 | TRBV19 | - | TGTGCCAGTAGTAGGGGGTACAGGGACCAGCCCCAGCATTTT | CASSRGYRDQPQHF
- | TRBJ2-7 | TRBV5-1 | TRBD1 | TGCGCCAGCAGCTTGGCCCCCCTGGGGACAGGGGACTACGAGCAGTACTTC | CASSLAPLGTGDYEQYF
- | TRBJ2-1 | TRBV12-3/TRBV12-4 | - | TGTGCCAGCAGTTTTATCAGGCTGGCCCGTCCCAATGAGCAGTTCTTC | CASSFIRLARPNEQFF
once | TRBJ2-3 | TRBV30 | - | TGTGCCTGGAGTGAGGGGTTCAGCACAGATACGCAGTATTTT | CAWSEGFSTDTQYF
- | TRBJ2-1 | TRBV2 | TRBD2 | TGTGCCAGCAGTGCAAAAGGGATAGCGGGGTTCTTC | CASSAKGIAGFF
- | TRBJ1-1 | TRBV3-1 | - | TGTGCCAGCAGCCCCGATGGCAAAAACACTGAAGCTTTCTTT | CASSPDGKNTEAFF
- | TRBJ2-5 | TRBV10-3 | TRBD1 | TGTGCCATCAGTCCCGGACAGGAGGAGACCCAGTACTTC | CAISPGQEETQYF
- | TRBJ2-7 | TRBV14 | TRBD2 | TGTGCCAGCAGCCAGGCGGGAGGGCTTATCTACGAGCAGTACTTC | CASSQAGGLIYEQYF
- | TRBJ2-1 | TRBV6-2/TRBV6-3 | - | TGTGCCAGCAGCCTCTACATCTCGGGCCACAATGAGCAGTTCTTC | CASSLYISGHNEQFF
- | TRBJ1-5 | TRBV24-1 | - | TGTGCCACCAGTGATCGGACAGCAGAGCCCCAGCATTTT | CATSDRTAEPQHF
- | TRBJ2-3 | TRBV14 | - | TGTGCCAGCAGCCAACTCTCGGTGAGGTGGGGTACGCAGTATTTT | CASSQLSVRWGTQYF
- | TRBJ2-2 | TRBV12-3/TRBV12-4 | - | TGTGCCAGCAGTCCCCTAGGGGGGGAGCTGTTTTTT | CASSPLGGELFF
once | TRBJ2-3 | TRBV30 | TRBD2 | TGTGCCTGCTCGACTAGCGGGAGTCCGACAGATACGCAGTATTTT | CACSTSGSPTDTQYF
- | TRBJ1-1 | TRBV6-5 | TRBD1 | TGTGCCAGCAACCTAAACAGGGGGCATAACACTGAAGCTTTCTTT | CASNLNRGHNTEAFF
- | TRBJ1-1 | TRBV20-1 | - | TGCAGTGCTAGAGATCGAGGCAGGGGCCGCACTGAAGCTTTCTTT | CSARDRGRGRTEAFF
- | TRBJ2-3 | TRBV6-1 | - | TGTGCCAGCAGTGCTCAGCTTGGGTACACAGATACGCAGTATTTT | CASSAQLGYTDTQYF
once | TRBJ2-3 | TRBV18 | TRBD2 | TGTGCCAGCTCACCACTACTAGCGTCTAGCACAGATACGCAGTATTTT | CASSPLLASSTDTQYF
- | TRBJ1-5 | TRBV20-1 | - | TGCAGTGCTACTCTTACGGGGAATCAGCCCCAGCATTTT | CSATLTGNQPQHF
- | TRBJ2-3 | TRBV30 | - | TGTGCCTGGAGTGTACTTTACACAGATACGCAGTATTTT | CAWSVLYTDTQYF
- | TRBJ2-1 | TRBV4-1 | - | TGCGCCAGCAGCCAAGGTATCGGGAGAACGGCGAATGAGCAGTTCTTC | CASSQGIGRTANEQFF
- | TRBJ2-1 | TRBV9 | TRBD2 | TGTGCCAGCAGCCCTCGGGGGACTACGAACAATGAGCAGTTCTTC | CASSPRGTTNNEQFF
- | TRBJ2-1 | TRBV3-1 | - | TGTGCCAGCAGCCAAGATTTGGGGGGTCGGTTGAGCGGCAATGAGCAGTTCTTC | CASSQDLGGRLSGNEQFF
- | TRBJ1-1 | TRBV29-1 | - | TGCATCCCCCCCCCAGACTACACTGAAGCTTTCTTT | CIPPPDYTEAFF
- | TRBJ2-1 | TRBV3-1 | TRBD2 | TGTGCCAGCAGCCTCGGGACTAGCGGATACAATGAGCAGTTCTTC | CASSLGTSGYNEQFF
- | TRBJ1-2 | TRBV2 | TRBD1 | TGTGCCAGCAGCCACCTACAGGGGAATGGCTACACCTTC | CASSHLQGNGYTF